This TCR beta chain was captured by sequencing in a study of control samples from healthy donors and cancer patients. Germline V gene sequence: CDR1 KGHSY, CDR2 FQNENV. Trimming removed 1 base from V and 6 bases from J; junction bases left unmatched: 2. The CDR3 runs 14 residues. The method was immunoSEQ multiplex PCR; TCRdb's version includes in-frame clones alone and lacks a portion of them. The sample holds 2,900 or so clones, about 77% seen once. The gene calls are TRBV16 and TRBJ2-1, with 8 bases aligning to TRBD1. The sequenced sample was formalin-fixed, paraffin-embedded tissue. This TCR was sampled from a male donor with melanoma. The CDR3 DNA is TGTGCCAGCAGCCAATGGACAGGGAGCAATGAGCAGTTCTTC. Its protein is CASSQWTGSNEQFF.